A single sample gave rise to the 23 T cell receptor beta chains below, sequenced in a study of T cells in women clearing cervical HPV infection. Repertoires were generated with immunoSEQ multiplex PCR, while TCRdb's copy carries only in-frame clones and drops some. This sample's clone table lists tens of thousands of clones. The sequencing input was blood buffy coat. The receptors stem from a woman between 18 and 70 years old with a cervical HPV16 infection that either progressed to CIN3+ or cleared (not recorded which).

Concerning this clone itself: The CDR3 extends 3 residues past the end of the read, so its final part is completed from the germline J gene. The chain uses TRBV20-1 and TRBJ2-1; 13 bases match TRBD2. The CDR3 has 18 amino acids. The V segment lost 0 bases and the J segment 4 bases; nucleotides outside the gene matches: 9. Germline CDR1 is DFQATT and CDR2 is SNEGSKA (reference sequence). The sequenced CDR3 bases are TGCAGTGCTAGAGACCGGACTAGCGGGAGATTCGAGTACAATGAG. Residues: CSARDRTSGRFEYNE. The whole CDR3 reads CSARDRTSGRFEYNEQFF.

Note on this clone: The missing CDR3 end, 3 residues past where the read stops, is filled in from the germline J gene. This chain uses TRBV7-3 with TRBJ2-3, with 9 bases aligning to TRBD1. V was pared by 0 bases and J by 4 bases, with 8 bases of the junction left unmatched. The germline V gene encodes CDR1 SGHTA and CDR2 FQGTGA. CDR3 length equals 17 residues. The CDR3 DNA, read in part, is TGTGCCAGCAGCTTAACGGTTAACAGGGGGCGCCCAGATACG. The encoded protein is CASSLTVNRGRPDT. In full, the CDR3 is CASSLTVNRGRPDTQYF.

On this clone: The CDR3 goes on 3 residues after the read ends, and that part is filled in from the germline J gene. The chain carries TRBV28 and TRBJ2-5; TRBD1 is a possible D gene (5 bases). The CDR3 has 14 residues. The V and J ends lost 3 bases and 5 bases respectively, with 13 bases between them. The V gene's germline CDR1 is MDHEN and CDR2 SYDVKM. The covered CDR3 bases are TGTGCCAGCAGTTTTGCAGGCAGGGTTGAGACC. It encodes CASSFAGRVET. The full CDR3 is CASSFAGRVETQYF.

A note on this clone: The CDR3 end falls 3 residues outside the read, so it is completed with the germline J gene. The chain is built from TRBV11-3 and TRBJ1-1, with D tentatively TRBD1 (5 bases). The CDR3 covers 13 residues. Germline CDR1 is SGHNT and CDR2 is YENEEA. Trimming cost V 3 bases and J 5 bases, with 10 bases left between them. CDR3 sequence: CASSLGRVTEAFF. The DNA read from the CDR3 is TGTGCCAGCAGCTTGGGCAGGGTAACTGAA.

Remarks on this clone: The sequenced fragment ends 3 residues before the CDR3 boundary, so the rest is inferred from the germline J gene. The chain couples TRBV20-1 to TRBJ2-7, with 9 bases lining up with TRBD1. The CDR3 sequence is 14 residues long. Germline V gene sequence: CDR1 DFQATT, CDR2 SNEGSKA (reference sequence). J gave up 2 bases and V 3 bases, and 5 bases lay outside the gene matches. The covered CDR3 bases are TGCAGTGCTAGGCACGGGACAGGGACCTACGAG. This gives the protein CSARHGTGTYE. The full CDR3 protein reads CSARHGTGTYEQYF.

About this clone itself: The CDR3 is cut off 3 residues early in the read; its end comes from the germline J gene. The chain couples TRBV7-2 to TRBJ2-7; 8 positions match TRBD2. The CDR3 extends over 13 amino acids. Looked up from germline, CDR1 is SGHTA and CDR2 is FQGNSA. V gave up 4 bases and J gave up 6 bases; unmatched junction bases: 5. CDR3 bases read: TGTGCCAGCAGCTCAAGGACTAGCCGCGAG. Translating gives CASSSRTSRE. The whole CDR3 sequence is CASSSRTSREQYF.

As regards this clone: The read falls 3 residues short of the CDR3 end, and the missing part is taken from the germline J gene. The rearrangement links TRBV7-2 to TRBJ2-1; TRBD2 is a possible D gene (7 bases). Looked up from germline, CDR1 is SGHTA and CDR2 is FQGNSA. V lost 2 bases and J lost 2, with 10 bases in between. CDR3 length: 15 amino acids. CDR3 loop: CASSLRRGPYNEQFF. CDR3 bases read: TGTGCCAGCAGCTTAAGGCGGGGGCCCTACAATGAG.

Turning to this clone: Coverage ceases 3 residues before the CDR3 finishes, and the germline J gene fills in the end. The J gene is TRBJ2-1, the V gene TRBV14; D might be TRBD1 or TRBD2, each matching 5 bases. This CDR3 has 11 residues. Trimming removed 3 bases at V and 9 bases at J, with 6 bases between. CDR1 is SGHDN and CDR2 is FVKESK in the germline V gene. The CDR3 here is CASSQRGEQFF. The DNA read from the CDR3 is TGTGCCAGCAGCCAGAGGGGTGAG.

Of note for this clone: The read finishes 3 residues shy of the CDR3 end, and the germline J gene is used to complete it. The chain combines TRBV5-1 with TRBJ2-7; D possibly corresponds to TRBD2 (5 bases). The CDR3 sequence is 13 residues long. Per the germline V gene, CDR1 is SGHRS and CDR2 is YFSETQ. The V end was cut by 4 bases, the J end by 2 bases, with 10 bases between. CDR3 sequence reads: CASSLDGAYEQYF. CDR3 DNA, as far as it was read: TGCGCCAGCAGCCTCGACGGGGCCTACGAG.

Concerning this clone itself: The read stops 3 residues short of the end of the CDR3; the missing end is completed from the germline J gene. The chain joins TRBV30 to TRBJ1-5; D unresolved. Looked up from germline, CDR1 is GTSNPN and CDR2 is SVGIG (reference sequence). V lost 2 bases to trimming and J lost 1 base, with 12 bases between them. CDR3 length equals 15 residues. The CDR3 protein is CAWSFSERSNQPQHF. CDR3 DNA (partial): TGTGCCTGGAGTTTTTCCGAAAGGAGCAATCAGCCC.

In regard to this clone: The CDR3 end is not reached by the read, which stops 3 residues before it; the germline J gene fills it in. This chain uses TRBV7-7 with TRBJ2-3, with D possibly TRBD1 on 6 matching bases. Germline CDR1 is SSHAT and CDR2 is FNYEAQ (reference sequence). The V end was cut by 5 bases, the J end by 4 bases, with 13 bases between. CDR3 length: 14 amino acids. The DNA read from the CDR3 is TGTGCCAGCAGCCTACGGACAGCCTCAGATACG. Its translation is CASSLRTASDT. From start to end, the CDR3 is CASSLRTASDTQYF.

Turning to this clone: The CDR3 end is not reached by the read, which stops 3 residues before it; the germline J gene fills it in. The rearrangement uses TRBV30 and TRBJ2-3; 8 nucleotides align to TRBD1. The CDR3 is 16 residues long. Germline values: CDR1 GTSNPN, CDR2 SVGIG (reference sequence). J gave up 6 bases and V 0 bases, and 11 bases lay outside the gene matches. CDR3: CAWSVIAGGAGDTQYF. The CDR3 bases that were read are TGTGCCTGGAGTGTAATAGCAGGGGGCGCGGGGGATACG.

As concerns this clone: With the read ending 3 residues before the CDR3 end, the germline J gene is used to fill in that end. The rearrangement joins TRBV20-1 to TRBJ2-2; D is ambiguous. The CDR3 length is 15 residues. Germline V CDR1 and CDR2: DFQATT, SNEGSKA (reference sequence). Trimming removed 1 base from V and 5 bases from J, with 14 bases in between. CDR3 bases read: TGCAGTGCTAGAGTTTCGGTAGCCACTACCGGGGAG. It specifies CSARVSVATTGE. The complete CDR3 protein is CSARVSVATTGELFF.

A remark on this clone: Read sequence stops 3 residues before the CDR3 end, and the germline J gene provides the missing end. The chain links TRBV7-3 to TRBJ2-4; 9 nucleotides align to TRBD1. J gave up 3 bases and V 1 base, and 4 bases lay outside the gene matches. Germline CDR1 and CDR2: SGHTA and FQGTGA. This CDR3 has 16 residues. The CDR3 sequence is CASSLIGTGIKNIQYF. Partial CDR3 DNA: TGTGCCAGCAGCTTAATCGGGACAGGGATCAAAAACATT.

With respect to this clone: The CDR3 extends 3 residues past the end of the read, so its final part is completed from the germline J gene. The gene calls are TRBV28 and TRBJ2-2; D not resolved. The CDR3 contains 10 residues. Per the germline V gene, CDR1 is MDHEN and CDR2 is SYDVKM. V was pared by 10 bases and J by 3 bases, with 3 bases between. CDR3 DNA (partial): TGTGCCACCTACACCGGGGAG. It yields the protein CATYTGE. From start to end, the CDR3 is CATYTGELFF. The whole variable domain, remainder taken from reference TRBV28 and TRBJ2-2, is DVKVTQSSRYLVKRTGEKVFLECVQDMDHENMFWYRQDPGLGLRLIYFSYDVKMKEKGDIPEGYSVSREKKERFSLILESASTNQTSMYLCATYTGELFFGEGSRLTVL.

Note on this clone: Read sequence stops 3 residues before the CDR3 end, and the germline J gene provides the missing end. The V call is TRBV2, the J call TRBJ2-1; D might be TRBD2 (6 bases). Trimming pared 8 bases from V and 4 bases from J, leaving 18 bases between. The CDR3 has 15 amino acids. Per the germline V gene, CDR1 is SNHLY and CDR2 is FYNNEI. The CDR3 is CASEKRDSTYNEQFF. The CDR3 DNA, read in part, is TGTGCCAGCGAAAAAAGGGACTCTACTTACAATGAG.

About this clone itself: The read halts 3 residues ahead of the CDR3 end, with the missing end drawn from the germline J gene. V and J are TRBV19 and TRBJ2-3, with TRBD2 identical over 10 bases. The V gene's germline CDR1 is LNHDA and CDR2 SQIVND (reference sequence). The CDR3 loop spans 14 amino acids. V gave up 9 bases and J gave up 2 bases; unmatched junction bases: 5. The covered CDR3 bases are TGTGCCAGCCGGACTAGCGGTTACACAGATACG. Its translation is CASRTSGYTDT. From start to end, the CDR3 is CASRTSGYTDTQYF.

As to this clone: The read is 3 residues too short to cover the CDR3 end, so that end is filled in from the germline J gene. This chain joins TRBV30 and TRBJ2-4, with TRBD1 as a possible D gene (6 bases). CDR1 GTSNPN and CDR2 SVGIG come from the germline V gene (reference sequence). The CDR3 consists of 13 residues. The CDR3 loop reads CASPGHTSYGQYF. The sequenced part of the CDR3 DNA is TGTGCCAGCCCGGGACACACCTCTTATGGT. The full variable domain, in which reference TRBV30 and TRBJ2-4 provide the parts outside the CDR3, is SQTIHQWPATLVQPVGSPLSLECTVEGTSNPNLYWYRQAAGRGLQLLFYSVGIGQISSEVPQNLSASRPQDRQFILSSKKLLLSDSGFYLCASPGHTSYGQYFGAGTRLSVL.

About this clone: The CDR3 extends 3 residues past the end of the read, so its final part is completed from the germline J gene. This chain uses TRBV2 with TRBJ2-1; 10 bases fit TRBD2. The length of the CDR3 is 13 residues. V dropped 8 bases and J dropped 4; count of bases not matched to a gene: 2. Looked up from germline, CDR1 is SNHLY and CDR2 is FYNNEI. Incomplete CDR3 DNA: TGTGCCAGCGGGGGACTAGCGTACAATGAG. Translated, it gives CASGGLAYNE. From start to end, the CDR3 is CASGGLAYNEQFF.

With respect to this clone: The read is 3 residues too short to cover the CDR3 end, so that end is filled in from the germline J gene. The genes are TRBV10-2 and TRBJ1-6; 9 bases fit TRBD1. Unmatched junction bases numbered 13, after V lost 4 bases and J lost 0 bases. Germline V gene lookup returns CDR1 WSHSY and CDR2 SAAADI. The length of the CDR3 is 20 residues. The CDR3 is CASSGSGTGNPSSYNSPLHF. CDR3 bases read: TGCGCCAGCAGTGGATCCGGGACAGGGAACCCTAGCTCCTATAATTCACCC.

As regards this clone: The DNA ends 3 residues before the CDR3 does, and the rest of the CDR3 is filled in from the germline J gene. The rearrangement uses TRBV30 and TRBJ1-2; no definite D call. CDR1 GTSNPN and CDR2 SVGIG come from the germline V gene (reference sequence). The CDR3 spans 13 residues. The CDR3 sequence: CAWSSLRASDYTF. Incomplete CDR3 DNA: TGTGCCTGGAGTTCGCTGCGGGCCAGCGAC.

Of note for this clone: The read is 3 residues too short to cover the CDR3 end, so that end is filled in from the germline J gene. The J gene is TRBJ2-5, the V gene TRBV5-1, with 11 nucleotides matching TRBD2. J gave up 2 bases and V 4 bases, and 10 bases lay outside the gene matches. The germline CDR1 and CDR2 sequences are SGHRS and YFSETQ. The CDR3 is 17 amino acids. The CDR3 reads CASSPRLAGLSQETQYF. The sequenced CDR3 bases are TGCGCCAGCAGCCCTCGACTAGCGGGACTATCGCAAGAGACC.

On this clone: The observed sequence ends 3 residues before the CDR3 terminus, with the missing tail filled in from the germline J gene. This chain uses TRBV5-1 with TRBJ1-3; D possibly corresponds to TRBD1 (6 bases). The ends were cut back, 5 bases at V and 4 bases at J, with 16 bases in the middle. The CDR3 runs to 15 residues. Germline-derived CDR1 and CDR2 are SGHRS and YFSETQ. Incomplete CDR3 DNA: TGCGCCAGCAGTTATACAGCCGGGACAGGAAACACC. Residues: CASSYTAGTGNT. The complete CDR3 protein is CASSYTAGTGNTIYF.